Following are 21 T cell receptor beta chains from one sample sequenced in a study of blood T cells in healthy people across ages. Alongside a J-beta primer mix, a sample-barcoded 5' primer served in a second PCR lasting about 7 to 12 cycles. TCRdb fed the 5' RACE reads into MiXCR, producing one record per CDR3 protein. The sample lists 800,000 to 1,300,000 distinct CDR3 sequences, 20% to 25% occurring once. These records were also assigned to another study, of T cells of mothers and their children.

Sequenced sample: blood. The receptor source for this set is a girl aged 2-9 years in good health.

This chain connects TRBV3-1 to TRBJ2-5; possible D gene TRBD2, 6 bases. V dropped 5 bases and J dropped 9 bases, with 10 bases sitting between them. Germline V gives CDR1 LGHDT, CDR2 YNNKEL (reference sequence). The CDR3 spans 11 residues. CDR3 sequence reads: CASSTRLAQYF. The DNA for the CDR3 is TGTGCCAGCAGCACTCGACTAGCCCAGTACTTC.

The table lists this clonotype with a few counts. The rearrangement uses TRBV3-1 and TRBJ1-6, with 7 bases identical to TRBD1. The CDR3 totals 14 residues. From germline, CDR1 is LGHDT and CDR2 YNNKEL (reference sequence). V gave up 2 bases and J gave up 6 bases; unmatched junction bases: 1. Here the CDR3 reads CASSQRQGNSPLHF. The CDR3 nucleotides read TGTGCCAGCAGCCAACGACAGGGTAATTCACCCCTCCACTTT. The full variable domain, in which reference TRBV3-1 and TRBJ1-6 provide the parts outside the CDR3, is DTAVSQTPKYLVTQMGNDKSIKCEQNLGHDTMYWYKQDSKKFLKIMFSYNNKELIINETVPNRFSPKSPDKAHLNLHINSLELGDSAVYFCASSQRQGNSPLHFGNGTRLTVT.

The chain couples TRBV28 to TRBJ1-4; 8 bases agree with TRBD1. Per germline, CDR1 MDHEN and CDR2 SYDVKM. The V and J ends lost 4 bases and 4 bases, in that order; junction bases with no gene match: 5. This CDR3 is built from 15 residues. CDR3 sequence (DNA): TGTGCCAGCAGTTACCAGGGGGCTCTTAATGAAAAACTGTTTTTT. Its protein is CASSYQGALNEKLFF.

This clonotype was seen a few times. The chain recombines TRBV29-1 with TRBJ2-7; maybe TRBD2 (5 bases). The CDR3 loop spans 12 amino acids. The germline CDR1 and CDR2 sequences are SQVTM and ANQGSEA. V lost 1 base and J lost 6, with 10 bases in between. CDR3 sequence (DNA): TGCAGCGTTGAAGTCTTAGCGAGCGAGCAGTACTTC. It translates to CSVEVLASEQYF.

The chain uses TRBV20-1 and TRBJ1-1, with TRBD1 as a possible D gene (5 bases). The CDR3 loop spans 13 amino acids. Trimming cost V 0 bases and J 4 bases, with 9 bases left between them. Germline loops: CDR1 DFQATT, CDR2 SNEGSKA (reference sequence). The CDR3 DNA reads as TGCAGTGCTAGAGACAGGGTGGGCACTGAAGCTTTCTTT. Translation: CSARDRVGTEAFF.

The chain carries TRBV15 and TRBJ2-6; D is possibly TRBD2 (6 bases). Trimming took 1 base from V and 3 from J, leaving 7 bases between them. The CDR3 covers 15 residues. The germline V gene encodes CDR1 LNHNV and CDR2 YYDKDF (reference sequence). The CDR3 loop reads CATSRVRDGANVLTF. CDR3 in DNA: TGTGCCACCAGCAGAGTGCGGGATGGGGCCAACGTCCTGACTTTC.

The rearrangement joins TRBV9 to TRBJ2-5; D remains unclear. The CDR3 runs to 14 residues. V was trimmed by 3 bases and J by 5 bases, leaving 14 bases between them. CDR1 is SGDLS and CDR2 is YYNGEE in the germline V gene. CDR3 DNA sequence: TGTGCCAGCAGCGGAGACTTGGATCGGGAGACCCAGTACTTC. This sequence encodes CASSGDLDRETQYF.

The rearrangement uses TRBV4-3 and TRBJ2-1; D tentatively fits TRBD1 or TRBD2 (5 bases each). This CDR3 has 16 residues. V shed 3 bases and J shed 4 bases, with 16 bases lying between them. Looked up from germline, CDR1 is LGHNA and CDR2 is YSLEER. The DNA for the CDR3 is TGCGCCAGCAGCCATTACGGGGCCCCCGGGTACAATGAGCAGTTCTTC. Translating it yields CASSHYGAPGYNEQFF.

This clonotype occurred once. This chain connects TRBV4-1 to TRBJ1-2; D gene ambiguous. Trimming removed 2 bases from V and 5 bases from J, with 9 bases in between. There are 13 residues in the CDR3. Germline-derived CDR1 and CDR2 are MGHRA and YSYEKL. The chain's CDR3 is CASSQNLQYGYTF. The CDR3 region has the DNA TGCGCCAGCAGCCAAAATCTTCAGTATGGCTACACCTTC.

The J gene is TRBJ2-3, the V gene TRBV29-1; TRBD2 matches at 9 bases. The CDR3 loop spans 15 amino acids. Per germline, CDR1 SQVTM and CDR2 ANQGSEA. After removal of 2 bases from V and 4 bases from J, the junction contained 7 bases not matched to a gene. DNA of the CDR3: TGCAGCGTTGAAAGGGGTAGCGGGAGCGCAGATACGCAGTATTTT. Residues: CSVERGSGSADTQYF.

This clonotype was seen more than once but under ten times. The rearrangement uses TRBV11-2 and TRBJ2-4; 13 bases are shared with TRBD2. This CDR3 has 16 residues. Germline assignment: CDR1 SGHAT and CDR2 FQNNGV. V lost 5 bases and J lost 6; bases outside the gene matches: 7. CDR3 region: CASSPRGLAGANIQYF. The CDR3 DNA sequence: TGTGCCAGCAGCCCCCGTGGACTAGCGGGAGCAAACATTCAGTACTTC.

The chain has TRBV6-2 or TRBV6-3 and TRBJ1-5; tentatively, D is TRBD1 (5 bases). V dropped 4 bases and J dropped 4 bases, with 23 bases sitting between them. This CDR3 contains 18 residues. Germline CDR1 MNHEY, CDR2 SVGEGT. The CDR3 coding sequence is TGTGCCAGCAGTTGGGGGAAACTTGGCACCCGGATGAATCAGCCCCAGCATTTT. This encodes CASSWGKLGTRMNQPQHF.

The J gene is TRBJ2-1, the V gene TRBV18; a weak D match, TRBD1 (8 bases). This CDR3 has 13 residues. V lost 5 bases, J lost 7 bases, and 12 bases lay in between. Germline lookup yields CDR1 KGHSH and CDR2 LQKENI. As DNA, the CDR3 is TGTGCCAGCTCATCACAGGGGGGGAATGAGCAGTTCTTC. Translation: CASSSQGGNEQFF.

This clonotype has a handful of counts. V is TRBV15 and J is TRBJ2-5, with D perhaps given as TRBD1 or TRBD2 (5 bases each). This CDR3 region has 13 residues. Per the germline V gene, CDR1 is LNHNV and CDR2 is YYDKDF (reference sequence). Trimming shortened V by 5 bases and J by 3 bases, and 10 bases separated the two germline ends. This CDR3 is CATSGREKETQYF. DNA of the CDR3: TGTGCCACCAGCGGCAGGGAGAAAGAGACCCAGTACTTC.

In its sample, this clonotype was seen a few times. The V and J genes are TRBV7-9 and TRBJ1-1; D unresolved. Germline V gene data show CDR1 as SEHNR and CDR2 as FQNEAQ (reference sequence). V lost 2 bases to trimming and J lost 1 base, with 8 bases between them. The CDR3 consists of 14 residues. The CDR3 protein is CASSLIGANTEAFF. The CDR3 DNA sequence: TGTGCCAGCAGCTTAATAGGAGCGAACACTGAAGCTTTCTTT.

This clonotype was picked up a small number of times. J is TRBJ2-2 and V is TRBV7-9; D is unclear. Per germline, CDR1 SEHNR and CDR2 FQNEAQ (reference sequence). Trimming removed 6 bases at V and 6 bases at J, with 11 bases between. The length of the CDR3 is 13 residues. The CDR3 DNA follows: TGTGCCAGCAGTCGTAGCCGGTCCGGGGAGCTGTTTTTT. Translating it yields CASSRSRSGELFF.

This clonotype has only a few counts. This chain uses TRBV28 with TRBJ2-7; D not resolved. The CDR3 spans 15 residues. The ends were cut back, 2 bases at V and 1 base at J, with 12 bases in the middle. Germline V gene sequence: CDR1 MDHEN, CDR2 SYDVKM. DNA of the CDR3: TGTGCCAGCAGTTTAAGTCAGGACGGTTCCTACGAGCAGTACTTC. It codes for CASSLSQDGSYEQYF.

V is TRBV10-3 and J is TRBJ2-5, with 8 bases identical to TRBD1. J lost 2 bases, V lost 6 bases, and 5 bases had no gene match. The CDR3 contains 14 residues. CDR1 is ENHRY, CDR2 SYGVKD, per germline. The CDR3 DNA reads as TGTGCCATCAGCCCCACAGGGGGGCAAGAGACCCAGTACTTC. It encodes CAISPTGGQETQYF.

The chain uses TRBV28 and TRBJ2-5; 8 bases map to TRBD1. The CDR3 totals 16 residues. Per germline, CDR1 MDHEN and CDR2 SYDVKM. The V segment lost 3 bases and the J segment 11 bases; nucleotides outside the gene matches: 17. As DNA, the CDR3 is TGTGCCAGCAGTTTTTTAGAGGAGGACAGGGCGGATGAGCAGTACTTC. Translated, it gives CASSFLEEDRADEQYF.

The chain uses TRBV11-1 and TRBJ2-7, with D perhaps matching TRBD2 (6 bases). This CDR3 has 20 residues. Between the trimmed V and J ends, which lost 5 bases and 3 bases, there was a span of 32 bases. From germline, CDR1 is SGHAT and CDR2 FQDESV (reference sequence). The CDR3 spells CASSARYTRESDHLNYEQYF. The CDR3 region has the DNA TGTGCCAGCAGCGCTAGATATACACGGGAGTCGGACCATTTAAACTACGAGCAGTACTTC.

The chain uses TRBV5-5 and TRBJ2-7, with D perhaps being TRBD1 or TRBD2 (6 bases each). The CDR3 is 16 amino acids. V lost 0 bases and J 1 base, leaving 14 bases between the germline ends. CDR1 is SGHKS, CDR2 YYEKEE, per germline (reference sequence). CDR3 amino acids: CASSLAGADSSYEQYF. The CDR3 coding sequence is TGTGCCAGCAGCTTGGCGGGGGCGGACAGTTCCTACGAGCAGTACTTC. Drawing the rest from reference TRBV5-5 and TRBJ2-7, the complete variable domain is DAGVTQSPTHLIKTRGQQVTLRCSPISGHKSVSWYQQVLGQGPQFIFQYYEKEERGRGNFPDRFSARQFPNYSSELNVNALLLGDSALYLCASSLAGADSSYEQYFGPGTRLTVT.